The rows below give T cell receptor beta chains drawn from one sample of a study of early T cells in non-severe SARS-CoV-2 infection. Using its own MiXCR run on the 5' RACE reads, TCRdb lists one record per CDR3 protein. The data hold about 46,000 distinct CDR3 sequences, with about a tenth observed a single time. Sequenced input: whole blood. The origin of the receptors is an adult who was a healthcare worker with PCR-confirmed SARS-CoV-2 infection or an uninfected control (not recorded which). The CDR3 runs from the conserved cysteine through the conserved F or W. The order of the fields is D gene, V gene, CDR3 protein. A D gene is named only where the DNA matches it firmly.

d_gene: TRBD2
v_gene: TRBV28
CDR3aa: CASSPRTRHETQYF

d_gene: NA
v_gene: TRBV27
CDR3aa: CASSFLGQYEQYF

d_gene: TRBD2
v_gene: TRBV28
CDR3aa: CASSLGGSLQNQFF

d_gene: NA
v_gene: TRBV6-2/TRBV6-3
CDR3aa: CASSRGNTGELFF

d_gene: TRBD2
v_gene: TRBV4-1
CDR3aa: CASSRILAGQAQKREQYF

d_gene: NA
v_gene: TRBV6-2/TRBV6-3
CDR3aa: CASSYLYEQYF

d_gene: NA
v_gene: TRBV24-1
CDR3aa: CATSGGPFYGYTF

d_gene: TRBD2
v_gene: TRBV28
CDR3aa: CASSLAGALKPGELFF

d_gene: NA
v_gene: TRBV6-1
CDR3aa: CASSERTASSYNSPLHF

d_gene: TRBD1
v_gene: TRBV6-5
CDR3aa: CASSRQGKEQYF

d_gene: TRBD2
v_gene: TRBV6-2/TRBV6-3
CDR3aa: CASSYLTSGRSYEQYF

d_gene: NA
v_gene: TRBV7-8
CDR3aa: CASSLGGKAYEQYF

d_gene: NA
v_gene: TRBV24-1
CDR3aa: CATSDTGNSNQPQHF

d_gene: TRBD1
v_gene: TRBV6-5
CDR3aa: CASSYWGQGASEQYF

d_gene: TRBD2
v_gene: TRBV29-1
CDR3aa: CSADPRTSGRDEQFF

d_gene: NA
v_gene: TRBV20-1
CDR3aa: CSAIQDLGGNTIYF

d_gene: NA
v_gene: TRBV2
CDR3aa: CASPSADTGELFF

d_gene: NA
v_gene: TRBV3-1
CDR3aa: CASSRVGELFF

d_gene: NA
v_gene: TRBV20-1
CDR3aa: CSAMIRGQETQYF

d_gene: NA
v_gene: TRBV7-9
CDR3aa: CASSLAPLHLSGANVLTF

d_gene: TRBD1
v_gene: TRBV29-1
CDR3aa: CSAGGNRVGGELFF

d_gene: NA
v_gene: TRBV7-2
CDR3aa: CASSLAGGTNTGELFF

d_gene: TRBD2
v_gene: TRBV24-1
CDR3aa: CATETSGTNTGELFF

d_gene: NA
v_gene: TRBV27
CDR3aa: CASSFGGTGELFF

d_gene: NA
v_gene: TRBV7-2
CDR3aa: CASSRMKETQYF

d_gene: NA
v_gene: TRBV28
CDR3aa: CASTATADSTDTQYF

d_gene: NA
v_gene: TRBV3-1
CDR3aa: CASSRSKSANVLTF

d_gene: TRBD1
v_gene: TRBV29-1
CDR3aa: CSVARTGAGELFF

d_gene: TRBD1
v_gene: TRBV28
CDR3aa: CASRRGQGSSYEQYF

d_gene: TRBD1
v_gene: TRBV2
CDR3aa: CASSGDSLSSMKGYTF

d_gene: NA
v_gene: TRBV12-3/TRBV12-4
CDR3aa: CASSQTEGEAFF

d_gene: TRBD1
v_gene: TRBV2
CDR3aa: CASTQGQGRDTQYF

d_gene: NA
v_gene: TRBV7-9
CDR3aa: CASSSLWETQYF